These 20 T cell receptor beta chains were sequenced from one sample in a study of cytomegalovirus exposure and HLA in healthy donors. The PCR made use of 60 Vbeta and 13 Jbeta primers. The assay was immunoSEQ multiplex PCR, and TCRdb's table has in-frame clones only and misses some. Counted here are approximately 160,000 clones, 82% occurring once; the ten biggest clones make up approximately 1%. Sequencing was performed on PBMCs. These TCRs come from a girl aged 2 to 9 in good health and CMV-seropositive.

This clone was seen just once. CDR3 nucleotide sequence: TGCGCCAGTGCCTTAAGGACTTCTGAAAAACTGTTTTTT. It codes for CASALRTSEKLFF. V gene TRBV5-1 combines with J gene TRBJ1-4, with D hard to call. Germline V CDR1 and CDR2: SGHRS, YFSETQ. The CDR3 sequence is 13 residues long. Trimming cost V 8 bases and J 7 bases, with 15 bases left between them.

Written as DNA, the CDR3 is TGTGCCAGCAACATACAGGGGGGGGACACTGAAGCTTTCTTT. This sequence encodes CASNIQGGDTEAFF. The chain recombines TRBV28 with TRBJ1-1; TRBD1 matches 8 bases. CDR3 length: 14 amino acids. CDR1 is MDHEN and CDR2 is SYDVKM in the germline V gene. The V segment lost 7 bases and the J segment 3 bases; nucleotides outside the gene matches: 7.

J is TRBJ2-4 and V is TRBV5-4, with D uncertain. Germline CDR1 SGHNT, CDR2 YYREEE (reference sequence). The CDR3 sequence is 13 residues long. The ends were cut back, 1 base at V and 6 bases at J, with 8 bases in the middle. The CDR3 nucleotides are TGTGCCAGCAGCTTGAACGCTAGAAACATTCAGTACTTC. It encodes CASSLNARNIQYF. Filled out from reference TRBV5-4 and TRBJ2-4, the complete variable domain reads ETGVTQSPTHLIKTRGQQVTLRCSSQSGHNTVSWYQQALGQGPQFIFQYYREEENGRGNFPPRFSGLQFPNYSSELNVNALELDDSALYLCASSLNARNIQYFGAGTRLSVL.

The chain couples TRBV11-2 to TRBJ1-4; the D gene is possibly TRBD1 (5 bases). This CDR3 region has 14 residues. Per germline, CDR1 SGHAT and CDR2 FQNNGV. V lost 3 bases and J lost 6, with 11 bases in between. CDR3 sequence reads: CASSLGRIDEKLFF. The CDR3 nucleotides are TGTGCCAGCAGCTTGGGGCGGATTGATGAAAAACTGTTTTTT.

V and J are TRBV19 and TRBJ1-1; TRBD1 is a possible D gene (5 bases). The germline gives CDR1 LNHDA, CDR2 SQIVND (reference sequence). This CDR3 comprises 17 residues. Trimming pared 3 bases from V and 1 base from J, leaving 18 bases between. The CDR3 here is CASSIRQRIRTNTEAFF. CDR3 bases: TGTGCCAGTAGTATCCGACAGAGAATACGAACGAACACTGAAGCTTTCTTT.

This rearrangement joins TRBV2 to TRBJ1-2; TRBD1 might be the D (5 bases). The CDR3 loop spans 12 amino acids. Germline CDR1 and CDR2: SNHLY and FYNNEI. Trimming stripped 7 bases from V and 4 bases from J, with 10 bases between. The CDR3 bases are TGTGCCAGCATGGGGAGGGGCTATGGCTACACCTTC. This gives the protein CASMGRGYGYTF.

The chain is built from TRBV19 and TRBJ1-5; 7 nucleotides line up with TRBD1. The CDR3 extends over 15 amino acids. Germline CDR1 reads LNHDA; CDR2 reads SQIVND (reference sequence). Trimming cost V 4 bases and J 6 bases; bases outside gene matches: 9. This chain's CDR3 is CASSTRTGARQPQHF. CDR3 in DNA: TGTGCCAGTAGTACCCGAACAGGGGCTCGTCAGCCCCAGCATTTT.

The chain combines TRBV7-3 with TRBJ2-3; weak D call: TRBD1 (6 bases). Germline-derived CDR1 and CDR2 are SGHTA and FQGTGA. Trimming stripped 3 bases from V and 4 bases from J, with 14 bases between. CDR3 size: 15 residues. The CDR3, as DNA: TGTGCCAGCAGCTTCGGCAGGGGATCATCAGATACGCAGTATTTT. Protein product: CASSFGRGSSDTQYF.

This chain joins TRBV4-1 and TRBJ2-7, with 14 bases fitting TRBD2. With 1 base clipped from V and 4 bases from J, the junction kept 3 bases outside the gene matches. Germline assignment: CDR1 MGHRA and CDR2 YSYEKL. The CDR3 length is 16 residues. CDR3 coding DNA: TGCGCCAGCAGCCAAGGTTGGACTAGCGGGAGGTACGAGCAGTACTTC. Its protein product is CASSQGWTSGRYEQYF.

The V gene is TRBV18, the J gene TRBJ1-4; no clear D gene. CDR1 and CDR2 from the germline V gene are KGHSH and LQKENI. V shed 2 bases and J shed 8 bases, with 6 bases lying between them. The CDR3 covers 12 residues. The CDR3 DNA follows: TGTGCCAGCTCACCAGGAGGCGAAAAACTGTTTTTT. Translated, it gives CASSPGGEKLFF.

This sequence joins TRBV30 and TRBJ1-4, with D uncertain. Between the trimmed V and J ends, which lost 0 bases and 5 bases, there was a span of 13 bases. Looked up from germline, CDR1 is GTSNPN and CDR2 is SVGIG (reference sequence). This CDR3 contains 15 residues. This CDR3 is CAWSVLSGPNEKLFF. CDR3 nucleotide sequence: TGTGCCTGGAGTGTACTCTCGGGTCCCAATGAAAAACTGTTTTTT.

The chain is built from TRBV9 and TRBJ1-2; 7 bases are shared with TRBD1. Germline-derived CDR1 and CDR2 are SGDLS and YYNGEE. There are 14 residues in the CDR3. The V gene end was trimmed by 3 bases and the J gene end by 2 bases; junction bases not matched to a gene: 4. CDR3 nucleotide sequence: TGTGCCAGCAGCGAGGGACAGCCGAACTATGGCTACACCTTC. Its translation is CASSEGQPNYGYTF.

The chain uses TRBV2 and TRBJ1-1; 7 bases match TRBD1. V was clipped by 7 bases and J by 9 bases; unmatched bases: 14. Germline values: CDR1 SNHLY, CDR2 FYNNEI. This CDR3 region has 14 residues. CDR3 sequence (DNA): TGTGCCAGCAAGGGTCCTAAGACAGGGACCAAAGCTTTCTTT. It translates to CASKGPKTGTKAFF.

The chain carries TRBV30 and TRBJ1-1; 7 bases are shared with TRBD1. This CDR3 has 13 amino acids. Per the germline V gene, CDR1 is GTSNPN and CDR2 is SVGIG (reference sequence). J gave up 1 base and V 5 bases, and 4 bases lay outside the gene matches. Here the CDR3 DNA reads TGTGCCTGGGGGGGACAGACGAACACTGAAGCTTTCTTT. Encoded protein: CAWGGQTNTEAFF.

The rearrangement links TRBV28 to TRBJ2-4, with 8 bases fitting TRBD1. Germline-derived CDR1 and CDR2 are MDHEN and SYDVKM. The CDR3 runs to 19 residues. The J segment lost 2 bases and the V segment lost 4 bases, leaving 16 bases of the junction unmatched. DNA for the CDR3: TGTGCCAGCAGTTACCCGTTCCCTCGACAGGGGTCTTCCAAAAACATTCAGTACTTC. As protein: CASSYPFPRQGSSKNIQYF.

The chain combines TRBV6-5 with TRBJ2-3; D perhaps matches TRBD1 (5 bases). Germline V gene lookup returns CDR1 MNHEY and CDR2 SVGAGI. The CDR3 sequence is 13 residues long. Trimming removed 0 bases from V and 9 bases from J, with 10 bases in between. The CDR3 bases are TGTGCCAGCAGTTACTCTCTGCAGGGCACGCAGTATTTT. Its translation: CASSYSLQGTQYF.

This clone was observed a few times. V usage is TRBV6-4 and J usage is TRBJ1-1; D is possibly TRBD1 (5 bases). The germline V gene has CDR1 MRHNA and CDR2 SNTAGT. This CDR3 is 14 amino acids long. Between the trimmed V and J ends, which lost 3 bases and 3 bases, there was a span of 11 bases. In nucleotides, the CDR3 is TGTGCCAGCAGTGAGCAAGCAGGGTACACTGAAGCTTTCTTT. Its translation: CASSEQAGYTEAFF.

The chain couples TRBV29-1 to TRBJ2-2, with a possible D match to TRBD2 (6 bases). This CDR3 has 12 residues. V was trimmed by 4 bases and J by 5 bases, leaving 8 bases between them. Germline-derived CDR1 and CDR2 are SQVTM and ANQGSEA. The CDR3 nucleotides are TGCAGCGTTGGACTAGGAACCGGGGAGCTGTTTTTT. The encoded protein is CSVGLGTGELFF.

In DNA, the CDR3 is TGCGCCAGCAGCTTGGGGACAGGTTGGCAGTTCTTC. Its translation: CASSLGTGWQFF. The chain recombines TRBV5-1 with TRBJ2-1; TRBD1 aligns across 7 bases. The CDR3 is 12 residues long. CDR1 is SGHRS, CDR2 YFSETQ, per germline. V shed 0 bases and J 12 bases; nucleotides not matched to a gene: 3.

This clone has only a few counts. The chain uses TRBV28 and TRBJ1-5; a weak D match, TRBD1 (6 bases). The CDR3 sequence is 15 residues long. The germline V gene has CDR1 MDHEN and CDR2 SYDVKM. Deletions cut 2 bases from V and 6 bases from J, with 14 bases between. DNA of the CDR3: TGTGCCAGCAGTTTAGGCACAGGGAAGAGTCAGCCCCAGCATTTT. Amino acid sequence: CASSLGTGKSQPQHF.